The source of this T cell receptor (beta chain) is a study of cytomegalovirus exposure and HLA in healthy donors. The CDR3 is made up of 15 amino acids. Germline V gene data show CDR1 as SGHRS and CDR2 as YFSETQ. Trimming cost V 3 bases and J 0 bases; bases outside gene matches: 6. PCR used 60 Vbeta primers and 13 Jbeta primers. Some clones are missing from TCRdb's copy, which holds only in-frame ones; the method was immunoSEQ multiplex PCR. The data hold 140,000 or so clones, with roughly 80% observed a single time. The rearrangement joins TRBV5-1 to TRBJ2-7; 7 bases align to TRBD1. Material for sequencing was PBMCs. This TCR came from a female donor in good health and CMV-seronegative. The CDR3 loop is CASSSIRQGSYEQYF. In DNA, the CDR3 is TGCGCCAGCAGCTCAATACGACAGGGCTCCTACGAGCAGTACTTC. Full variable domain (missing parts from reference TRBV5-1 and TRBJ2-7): KAGVTQTPRYLIKTRGQQVTLSCSPISGHRSVSWYQQTPGQGLQFLFEYFSETQRNKGNFPGRFSGRQFSNSRSEMNVSTLELGDSALYLCASSSIRQGSYEQYFGPGTRLTVT.